This T cell receptor beta chain emerged from a study of CXCR3-negative and CXCR3-positive naive CD8 T cells. Study-level findings and limits: Similar levels of surface CD5 were seen between naive subsets; TCR strength was inferred from TRB CDR3 properties. Much lower diversity was found in memory CD8+ cells, while both naive subsets had comparably high diversity.

The authors prepared UMI-labeled TRB cDNA libraries by 5' RACE. Each CDR3 protein gets one entry in TCRdb, which reprocessed the 5' RACE reads and gives no DNA. Found here are approximately 88,000 distinct CDR3 sequences; the top ten clones hold around 1.8%. Note on this clonotype: Its target is not known.

The CDR3 has 15 residues. The germline CDR1 and CDR2 sequences are SQVTM and ANQGSEA. The receptor was isolated from a human donor in good health. Some clones in this sample may be carry-over from other donors' samples. V usage is TRBV29-1 and J usage is TRBJ1-1; TCRdb outputs TRBD1, but without DNA this stays unchecked. Material for sequencing was naive CXCR3- CD8+ T cells from blood. The subset here: CD45RO-CCR7+CD27+CD95- naive CD8+ T cells lacking CXCR3 (TNR3-). The CDR3 reads CSVGDRGRMNTEAFF.